Below, 29 T cell receptor beta chains from the same sample are listed, as sequenced in a study of blood T cells in healthy people across ages. Next came a second PCR, run for roughly 6 to 11 cycles, which used a sample-barcoded 5' primer along with a J-beta primer mix. TCRdb fed the 5' RACE reads into MiXCR, producing one record per CDR3 protein. The sample carries around 780,000 distinct CDR3 sequences, around 25% recorded once. These data are also associated with another study on T cells of mothers and their children.

Sequencing was performed on blood. These receptors were taken from a boy between 10 and 17 years old in good health.

The chain recombines TRBV29-1 with TRBJ2-1; unclear D gene. Germline V gene data show CDR1 as SQVTM and CDR2 as ANQGSEA. The CDR3 contains 13 residues. Trimming took off 5 bases at V and 0 bases at J, with 8 bases between the two ends. CDR3 DNA: TGCAGCGTTCGACGCGCCTCCTACAATGAGCAGTTCTTC. This translates into CSVRRASYNEQFF.

V and J are TRBV7-9 and TRBJ2-2; D is undetermined. CDR1 is SEHNR and CDR2 is FQNEAQ in the germline V gene (reference sequence). This CDR3 region has 13 residues. Trimming took 6 bases from V and 0 from J, leaving 5 bases between them. The CDR3 sequence is CASRISNTGELFF. CDR3 nucleotides: TGTGCCAGCAGAATTTCGAACACCGGGGAGCTGTTTTTT.

In DNA form, the CDR3 reads TGTGCCAGCAGCCCCCACCCGGACACGACGGCTGGCTACACCTTC. It translates to CASSPHPDTTAGYTF. This chain links TRBV7-9 with TRBJ1-2, with D maybe TRBD1 (5 bases). Germline CDR1 and CDR2: SEHNR and FQNEAQ (reference sequence). V lost 5 bases to trimming and J lost 7 bases, with 20 bases between them. This CDR3 has 15 residues.

The chain uses TRBV7-9 and TRBJ1-2; 8 bases match TRBD1. J lost 6 bases, V lost 4 bases, and 10 bases had no gene match. Germline V lookup: CDR1 SEHNR, CDR2 FQNEAQ (reference sequence). The CDR3 has 15 amino acids. CDR3 in DNA: TGTGCCAGCAGCTCAATCAGGGGGCGCCCGCATGGCTACACCTTC. Amino acids: CASSSIRGRPHGYTF.

This sequence joins TRBV4-1 and TRBJ2-7; 9 bases fit TRBD2. The germline gives CDR1 MGHRA, CDR2 YSYEKL. V lost 1 base, J lost 6 bases, and 10 bases stayed unmatched. CDR3 length: 16 residues. The CDR3 here is CASSQGLGGRAVEQYF. CDR3 DNA: TGCGCCAGCAGCCAAGGATTGGGCGGGAGGGCCGTCGAGCAGTACTTC.

This chain connects TRBV27 to TRBJ2-7; D uncertain. The CDR3 consists of 11 residues. Germline lookup yields CDR1 MNHEY and CDR2 SMNVEV (reference sequence). The ends were cut back, 6 bases at V and 2 bases at J, with 5 bases in the middle. The CDR3 loop reads CASRRPYEQYF. The CDR3 coding sequence is TGTGCCAGCAGGCGTCCCTACGAGCAGTACTTC.

This clonotype was detected a few times. The J gene is TRBJ2-6, the V gene TRBV28, with 8 bases that match TRBD1. Germline-derived CDR1 and CDR2 are MDHEN and SYDVKM. The trim removed 10 bases at V and 0 bases at J, leaving 8 bases unmatched. This CDR3 has 16 amino acids. The CDR3 DNA follows: TGTGCCACTACCGGGACAGGCCTCTCTGGGGCCAACGTCCTGACTTTC. Encoded protein: CATTGTGLSGANVLTF.

J is TRBJ2-6 and V is TRBV5-1; a possible D gene is TRBD1 (7 bases). The CDR3 has 16 residues. The germline V gene has CDR1 SGHRS and CDR2 YFSETQ. The germline V and J ends were trimmed by 7 bases and 0 bases, with 14 bases remaining between them. CDR3 amino acids: CASGNRGLSGANVLTF. The CDR3 nucleotides are TGCGCCAGCGGAAACAGGGGACTCTCTGGGGCCAACGTCCTGACTTTC. The variable domain in full, with the rest retrieved from reference TRBV5-1 and TRBJ2-6, is KAGVTQTPRYLIKTRGQQVTLSCSPISGHRSVSWYQQTPGQGLQFLFEYFSETQRNKGNFPGRFSGRQFSNSRSEMNVSTLELGDSALYLCASGNRGLSGANVLTFGAGSRLTVL.

This clonotype was observed a handful of times. The V and J genes are TRBV7-9 and TRBJ2-3; tentatively, D is TRBD1 (6 bases). V shed 3 bases and J shed 0 bases, with 10 bases lying between them. The CDR3 covers 15 residues. Looked up from germline, CDR1 is SEHNR and CDR2 is FQNEAQ (reference sequence). The CDR3 sequence: CASSLGALSTDTQYF. CDR3 DNA sequence: TGTGCCAGCAGCTTGGGGGCACTTAGCACAGATACGCAGTATTTT.

This clonotype was picked up one time. The chain combines TRBV2 with TRBJ2-5; a possible D gene is TRBD1 (5 bases). This CDR3 has 11 residues. V was pared by 4 bases and J by 9 bases, with 9 bases between. Looked up from germline, CDR1 is SNHLY and CDR2 is FYNNEI. The DNA of the CDR3 is TGTGCCAGCAGTGCTGAAGGGGCCCAGTACTTC. The encoded protein is CASSAEGAQYF.

This clonotype was detected a few times. The chain combines TRBV12-3 or TRBV12-4 with TRBJ1-1; tentative D call: TRBD1 (6 bases). Trimming stripped 8 bases from V and 6 bases from J, with 16 bases between. This CDR3 is 13 amino acids long. CDR3 in DNA: TGTGCCAGCGTAGGGCAGGGGCTCCCTGAAGCTTTCTTT. Residues: CASVGQGLPEAFF.

CDR3 sequence: CSARDLTRGYEQYF. The CDR3 nucleotides read TGCAGTGCTAGAGATCTAACTAGGGGCTACGAGCAGTACTTC. The rearrangement joins TRBV20-1 to TRBJ2-7; D tentatively reads TRBD1 or TRBD2 (5 bases each). The CDR3 runs to 14 residues. Germline V gene sequence: CDR1 DFQATT, CDR2 SNEGSKA (reference sequence). The V end was cut by 0 bases, the J end by 3 bases, with 12 bases between.

The V call is TRBV11-2, the J call TRBJ2-7; possibly TRBD1 for D (6 bases). The ends were cut back, 3 bases at V and 0 bases at J, with 9 bases in the middle. The V gene's germline CDR1 is SGHAT and CDR2 FQNNGV. The CDR3 sequence is 14 residues long. The CDR3 DNA is TGTGCCAGCAGCTTCCCAGGGGTCTCCTACGAGCAGTACTTC. This gives the protein CASSFPGVSYEQYF.

The sample holds a few counts of this clonotype. CDR3 bases: TGCGCCAGCAGCTTAAGACAGGGAGGCATCGGAGATACGCAGTATTTT. Translating gives CASSLRQGGIGDTQYF. The chain employs TRBV5-1 and TRBJ2-3, with D perhaps TRBD1 (7 bases). Trimming stripped 2 bases from V and 5 bases from J, with 18 bases between. Germline loops: CDR1 SGHRS, CDR2 YFSETQ. The CDR3 length is 16 residues.

This chain uses TRBV25-1 with TRBJ2-3, with a possible D match to TRBD2 (6 bases). This CDR3 contains 13 residues. Germline CDR1 MGHDK, CDR2 SYGVNS. Trimming shortened V by 4 bases and J by 4 bases, and 9 bases separated the two germline ends. The CDR3 nucleotides are TGTGCCAGCAGTGCCCGGGACTCAGATACGCAGTATTTT. It is translated as CASSARDSDTQYF.

In its sample, this clonotype was seen many times. CDR3 amino acids: CSARGGWETQYF. CDR3 DNA: TGCAGTGCTAGAGGTGGATGGGAGACCCAGTACTTC. V usage is TRBV20-1 and J usage is TRBJ2-5; unclear D gene. CDR1 and CDR2 from the germline V gene are DFQATT and SNEGSKA (reference sequence). This CDR3 is 12 amino acids long. The V gene lost 1 base and the J gene lost 5 bases, with 8 bases spanning the gap.

This chain connects TRBV12-3 or TRBV12-4 to TRBJ2-5; D uncertain. V shed 6 bases and J shed 5 bases, with 16 bases lying between them. This CDR3 has 14 residues. CDR3 protein: CASRGGPTWETQYF. CDR3 coding DNA: TGTGCCAGCAGGGGCGGTCCAACCTGGGAGACCCAGTACTTC.

The chain carries TRBV11-2 and TRBJ2-7; possibly TRBD2 for D (6 bases). Germline values: CDR1 SGHAT, CDR2 FQNNGV. The CDR3 covers 15 residues. V dropped 1 base and J dropped 5 bases, with 15 bases sitting between them. The CDR3 coding sequence is TGTGCCAGCAGCTTAGTGTCGGTTTGGGGGGACGAGCAGTACTTC. Residues: CASSLVSVWGDEQYF. Complete variable domain (other parts from reference TRBV11-2 and TRBJ2-7): EAGVAQSPRYKIIEKRQSVAFWCNPISGHATLYWYQQILGQGPKLLIQFQNNGVVDDSQLPKDRFSAERLKGVDSTLKIQPAKLEDSAVYLCASSLVSVWGDEQYFGPGTRLTVT.

V gene TRBV19 combines with J gene TRBJ1-2, with a weak D call TRBD1 (5 bases). The germline CDR1 and CDR2 sequences are LNHDA and SQIVND (reference sequence). V lost 4 bases and J lost 4, with 19 bases in between. CDR3 size: 16 residues. As DNA, the CDR3 is TGTGCCAGTAGTAAGGGTCCGGGACGCTCCTCCTATGGCTACACCTTC. It specifies CASSKGPGRSSYGYTF.

This clonotype turned up a few times. The gene calls are TRBV5-1 and TRBJ2-3; TRBD2 might be the D (7 bases). V was cut by 4 bases and J by 4 bases, with 16 bases left in between. Germline loops: CDR1 SGHRS, CDR2 YFSETQ. This CDR3 has 15 amino acids. The CDR3 nucleotides are TGCGCCAGCAGCCCTAGGGGGGGGCTTCCAGATACGCAGTATTTT. Protein sequence: CASSPRGGLPDTQYF.

The gene calls are TRBV7-9 and TRBJ2-5, with 7 bases lining up with TRBD2. CDR3 size: 15 residues. The junction had 11 bases not matched to a gene; V was cut back by 6 bases and J by 4 bases. Germline values: CDR1 SEHNR, CDR2 FQNEAQ (reference sequence). CDR3 nucleotides: TGTGCCAGCAGACCTATAGAGGGGACTACAGAGACCCAGTACTTC. Protein: CASRPIEGTTETQYF.

V usage is TRBV18 and J usage is TRBJ1-1, with D unclear. Trimming removed 2 bases from V and 7 bases from J, with 11 bases in between. This CDR3 spans 13 amino acids. Germline V lookup: CDR1 KGHSH, CDR2 LQKENI. The CDR3 spells CASSPSGEVEAFF. As DNA, the CDR3 is TGTGCCAGCTCACCATCCGGGGAGGTTGAAGCTTTCTTT.

The gene calls are TRBV2 and TRBJ2-3; 9 bases align to TRBD1. In germline, CDR1 is SNHLY, CDR2 FYNNEI. J was trimmed by 6 bases and V by 4 bases; bases with no gene match: 5. There are 14 residues in the CDR3. CDR3 in amino acids: CASSGDRGWDTQYF. CDR3 nucleotide sequence: TGTGCCAGCAGTGGCGACAGGGGGTGGGATACGCAGTATTTT.

The J gene is TRBJ2-1, the V gene TRBV7-8; tentative D call: TRBD2 (5 bases). The germline V and J ends were trimmed by 1 base and 8 bases, with 12 bases remaining between them. CDR1 SGHVS and CDR2 FQNEAQ come from the germline V gene. The CDR3 consists of 14 residues. In nucleotides, the CDR3 is TGTGCCAGCAGCTTAGTTGTTCTAGCCGATGAGCAGTTCTTC. Encoded protein: CASSLVVLADEQFF. The whole variable domain, remainder taken from reference TRBV7-8 and TRBJ2-1, is GAGVSQSPRYKVAKRGQDVALRCDPISGHVSLFWYQQALGQGPEFLTYFQNEAQLDKSGLPSDRFFAERPEGSVSTLKIQRTQQEDSAVYLCASSLVVLADEQFFGPGTRLTVL.

This clonotype was picked up a small number of times. One end of the junction is discordant with germline, which a read error may explain. V and J are TRBV5-5 and TRBJ2-2; possible D gene TRBD1, 6 bases. From germline, CDR1 is SGHKS and CDR2 YYEKEE (reference sequence). This CDR3 is built from 17 residues. The chain's CDR3 is CASGLGPGVSNTGELFF. DNA of the CDR3: TGTGCCAGCGGCTTGGGACCAGGGGTCTCGAACACCGGGGAGCTGTTTTTT.

The chain has TRBV7-3 and TRBJ2-5, with 9 bases lining up with TRBD2. CDR1 and CDR2 from the germline V gene are SGHTA and FQGTGA. V shed 2 bases and J 5 bases; nucleotides not matched to a gene: 6. The CDR3 runs 15 residues. DNA of the CDR3: TGTGCCAGCAGCTTACGCGGGGGGGCTGGGGAGACCCAGTACTTC. Amino acids: CASSLRGGAGETQYF.

The table lists this clonotype with a few counts. V and J are TRBV28 and TRBJ2-5, with 12 positions matching TRBD2. The last part of the DNA fits TRBJ2-1 better; the J call may be wrong. The CDR3 has 17 residues. Per the germline V gene, CDR1 is MDHEN and CDR2 is SYDVKM. This CDR3 is CASSLWTSGEVYNEQFF. Written as DNA, the CDR3 is TGTGCCAGCAGTTTGTGGACTAGCGGGGAGGTATACAATGAGCAGTTCTTC.

The V and J genes are TRBV20-1 and TRBJ2-7; possible D gene TRBD2, 7 bases. V gave up 0 bases and J gave up 1 base, with 13 bases separating them. Germline lookup yields CDR1 DFQATT and CDR2 SNEGSKA (reference sequence). There are 15 residues in the CDR3. CDR3 sequence: CSARDGRGGSYEQYF. As DNA, the CDR3 is TGCAGTGCTAGAGATGGGAGGGGGGGGTCCTACGAGCAGTACTTC.

V gene TRBV7-2 combines with J gene TRBJ2-1; the D gene is possibly TRBD1 (6 bases). The CDR3 contains 13 residues. V shed 6 bases and J shed 8 bases, with 14 bases lying between them. CDR1 SGHTA and CDR2 FQGNSA come from the germline V gene. For the CDR3, the DNA is TGTGCCAGCAGTAACAGGGTATTGGATGAGCAGTTCTTC. The encoded protein is CASSNRVLDEQFF.